The next 22 T cell receptor beta chains were all read from a single sample in a study of T cell clonotyping in hematopoietic cell transplantation. Only in-frame clones appear in the TCRdb table, and some are missing; sequencing was by immunoSEQ multiplex PCR. This table holds about 6,100 clones, about 34% found once. Sequences were derived from peripheral blood mononuclear cells, sampled 30 days after allogeneic stem cell transplant. These receptors originate from a female patient aged 50 to 65 who had an allogeneic stem cell transplant from an unrelated donor, so the T cells may come from the graft donor. Some clones in this sample may be carry-over from other donors' samples.

The rearrangement joins TRBV6-5 to TRBJ2-7; TRBD1 matches at 7 bases. V shed 6 bases, J shed 6 bases, and the junction held 8 bases outside the gene matches. Per germline, CDR1 MNHEY and CDR2 SVGAGI. CDR3 size: 13 residues. DNA for the CDR3: TGTGCCAGCAGGACAGGGCATATAGGCGAGCAGTACTTC. Its translation is CASRTGHIGEQYF.

This clone occurred a few times. The genes are TRBV6-5 and TRBJ1-6; D gene ambiguous. V shed 6 bases and J shed 7 bases, with 16 bases lying between them. CDR3 length: 15 residues. Per germline, CDR1 MNHEY and CDR2 SVGAGI. The CDR3 protein is CASSRSPTLNSPLHF. DNA of the CDR3: TGTGCCAGCAGCAGGAGCCCCACACTGAATTCACCCCTCCACTTT.

The V and J genes are TRBV30 and TRBJ1-1; 7 nucleotides align to TRBD1. The length of the CDR3 is 12 residues. Trimming cost V 5 bases and J 5 bases; bases outside gene matches: 5. Germline values: CDR1 GTSNPN, CDR2 SVGIG (reference sequence). As DNA, the CDR3 is TGTGCCTGGCATAGGGGGCCAACTGAAGCTTTCTTT. Its translation is CAWHRGPTEAFF.

The rearrangement links TRBV25-1 to TRBJ2-3, with D tentatively TRBD1 (5 bases). V was clipped by 5 bases and J by 0 bases, with 9 bases between them. Germline assignment: CDR1 MGHDK and CDR2 SYGVNS. This CDR3 contains 14 residues. CDR3 coding DNA: TGTGCCAGCAGTCTGGGGCACAGCACAGATACGCAGTATTTT. Translated, it gives CASSLGHSTDTQYF.

V and J are TRBV30 and TRBJ1-6; possible D gene TRBD1, 6 bases. Germline V gives CDR1 GTSNPN, CDR2 SVGIG (reference sequence). CDR3 size: 13 residues. V dropped 6 bases and J dropped 8 bases, with 14 bases sitting between them. CDR3 bases: TGTGCCTGTCAGGGGAGATTGGATTCACCCCTCCACTTT. This encodes CACQGRLDSPLHF.

The chain joins TRBV5-4 to TRBJ1-3; the D is unclear. Trimming pared 3 bases from V and 2 bases from J, leaving 12 bases between. The length of the CDR3 is 15 residues. Looked up from germline, CDR1 is SGHNT and CDR2 is YYREEE (reference sequence). CDR3 region: CASSSSSGPGNTIYF. The CDR3 DNA sequence: TGTGCCAGCAGCTCCTCAAGTGGGCCTGGAAACACCATATATTTT.

This clone was observed a few times. The chain couples TRBV29-1 to TRBJ1-4; D is unclear. The germline gives CDR1 SQVTM, CDR2 ANQGSEA. The ends were cut back, 7 bases at V and 7 bases at J, with 13 bases in the middle. There are 12 residues in the CDR3. CDR3 coding DNA: TGCAGCGGCGCCCTTGGGAGTGAAAAACTGTTTTTT. Its translation: CSGALGSEKLFF.

The chain has TRBV30 and TRBJ1-1; D is perhaps TRBD1 (5 bases). With 5 bases removed from V and 7 bases from J, the gap between germline ends came to 17 bases. This CDR3 spans 13 amino acids. CDR1 is GTSNPN and CDR2 is SVGIG in the germline V gene (reference sequence). CDR3: CAWGRGGFGEAFF. DNA of the CDR3: TGTGCCTGGGGACGTGGGGGGTTCGGTGAAGCTTTCTTT.

This chain's CDR3 is CAWSDGLYGYTF. The CDR3 bases are TGTGCCTGGAGTGATGGGCTCTATGGCTACACCTTC. The genes are TRBV30 and TRBJ1-2; D is undetermined. Germline loops: CDR1 GTSNPN, CDR2 SVGIG (reference sequence). V was cut by 1 base and J by 4 bases, with 7 bases left in between. The CDR3 has 12 residues.

The sample holds a few counts of this clone. CDR3 DNA: TGTGCCAGCAGACTCGGGGAGAACACTGAAGCTTTCTTT. Translated: CASRLGENTEAFF. The chain joins TRBV6-6 to TRBJ1-1; D not resolved. V gave up 6 bases and J gave up 1 base, with 9 bases separating them. The germline gives CDR1 MNHNY, CDR2 SVGAGI (reference sequence). The CDR3 totals 13 residues.

The V gene is TRBV30, the J gene TRBJ1-1; perhaps TRBD1 as D (5 bases). This CDR3 comprises 14 residues. Trimming shortened V by 4 bases and J by 2 bases, and 14 bases separated the two germline ends. The germline V gene encodes CDR1 GTSNPN and CDR2 SVGIG (reference sequence). CDR3 amino acids: CAWTAFGGNTEAFF. DNA for the CDR3: TGTGCCTGGACTGCCTTTGGGGGTAACACTGAAGCTTTCTTT.

Only a few counts were recorded for this clone. The chain combines TRBV30 with TRBJ2-7, with D perhaps TRBD1 or TRBD2 (5 bases each). Germline CDR1 and CDR2: GTSNPN and SVGIG (reference sequence). V lost 1 base to trimming and J lost 5 bases, with 12 bases between them. The CDR3 loop spans 13 amino acids. This CDR3 is CAWSAGTTNEQYF. The DNA for the CDR3 is TGTGCCTGGAGTGCGGGGACCACCAACGAGCAGTACTTC.

The chain carries TRBV6-1 and TRBJ2-5; a possible D gene is TRBD1 (6 bases). The CDR3 is made up of 15 amino acids. The germline V gene encodes CDR1 MNHNS and CDR2 SASEGT. The ends were cut back, 0 bases at V and 5 bases at J, with 13 bases in the middle. CDR3 DNA: TGTGCCAGCAGTGAAGCTCTGACAGGTGGGGAGACCCAGTACTTC. Protein: CASSEALTGGETQYF.

This clone was observed a handful of times. J is TRBJ1-1 and V is TRBV30, with D maybe TRBD1 (5 bases). The V end lost 2 bases, the J end lost 10 bases, and 5 bases lay between the germline ends. CDR1 and CDR2 (germline): GTSNPN, SVGIG (reference sequence). CDR3 size: 9 residues. The CDR3: CAWSRGAFF. The CDR3 DNA reads TGTGCCTGGAGTAGGGGAGCTTTCTTT.

The V gene is TRBV27, the J gene TRBJ2-7; 7 bases map to TRBD2. Unmatched junction bases numbered 7, after V lost 6 bases and J lost 5 bases. Germline CDR1 reads MNHEY; CDR2 reads SMNVEV (reference sequence). The CDR3 runs 13 residues. The CDR3 bases are TGTGCCAGCAGCCCCCCGGGGGGTGACGAGCAGTACTTC. Protein sequence: CASSPPGGDEQYF.

This clone has just a few counts. The chain carries TRBV30 and TRBJ1-1; D is unresolved. V was trimmed by 2 bases and J by 11 bases, leaving 9 bases between them. Germline CDR1 is GTSNPN and CDR2 is SVGIG (reference sequence). The CDR3 runs to 10 residues. CDR3: CAWSQQTAFF. The CDR3 nucleotides are TGTGCCTGGAGTCAACAGACTGCTTTCTTT.

This chain connects TRBV29-1 to TRBJ1-2, with TRBD1 identical over 7 bases. Per the germline V gene, CDR1 is SQVTM and CDR2 is ANQGSEA. The CDR3 is 12 amino acids. The J segment lost 8 bases and the V segment lost 6 bases, leaving 9 bases of the junction unmatched. CDR3 in amino acids: CSVDREEIGYTF. As DNA, the CDR3 is TGCAGCGTCGACAGGGAGGAAATAGGCTACACCTTC.

This clone was detected only a few times. The chain uses TRBV5-1 and TRBJ2-3; tentative D call: TRBD2 (7 bases). CDR1 SGHRS and CDR2 YFSETQ come from the germline V gene. With 5 bases removed from V and 5 bases from J, the gap between germline ends came to 12 bases. The CDR3 extends over 13 amino acids. The CDR3 loop reads CASSTGGIDTQYF. CDR3 coding DNA: TGCGCCAGCAGTACGGGGGGCATAGATACGCAGTATTTT.

The CDR3 loop reads CASSQERFENTEAFF. The CDR3 bases are TGCGCCAGCAGCCAAGAGCGGTTTGAGAACACTGAAGCTTTCTTT. J is TRBJ1-1 and V is TRBV4-1; D remains unclear. The CDR3 has 15 residues. Trimming left V 0 bases short and J 1 base short, with 9 bases between. The germline CDR1 and CDR2 sequences are MGHRA and YSYEKL.

This sequence joins TRBV6-5 and TRBJ1-1; D remains ambiguous. The CDR3 runs 13 residues. The germline V gene encodes CDR1 MNHEY and CDR2 SVGAGI. V was trimmed by 2 bases and J by 3 bases, leaving 7 bases between them. The CDR3 DNA reads as TGTGCCAGCAGTTACGGCTTACACACTGAAGCTTTCTTT. This sequence encodes CASSYGLHTEAFF.

This clone was observed a few times. The genes are TRBV7-2 and TRBJ2-5; TRBD1 matches at 7 bases. CDR1 and CDR2 (germline): SGHTA, FQGNSA. The CDR3 totals 14 residues. The V and J ends lost 1 base and 6 bases, in that order; junction bases with no gene match: 5. The CDR3 bases are TGTGCCAGCAGCTTAGAAGGGGGCGCGAAGACCCAGTACTTC. Translated: CASSLEGGAKTQYF.

Turning to this clone: One junction end disagrees with the germline gene, perhaps due to a read error. The chain recombines TRBV30 with TRBJ1-1, with 11 bases lining up with TRBD1. There are 13 residues in the CDR3. CDR1 GTSNPN and CDR2 SVGIG come from the germline V gene (reference sequence). Here the CDR3 reads CAWNAGTGGEAFF. CDR3 sequence (DNA): TGTGCCTGGAATGCCGGGACAGGGGGGGAAGCCTTCTTT.